The T cell receptor (beta chain) under discussion was sequenced for a study of cytomegalovirus exposure and HLA in healthy donors. Amplification used 60 Vbeta primers and 13 Jbeta primers. Sequencing was performed with immunoSEQ multiplex PCR; in TCRdb, only in-frame clones are kept and a portion is missing. The table has under 250,000 clones, 85% seen once. Germline values: CDR1 SGHRS, CDR2 YFSETQ. The CDR3 contains 15 residues. Material for sequencing was PBMCs. The V and J genes are TRBV5-1 and TRBJ2-5; 10 bases are a match to TRBD2. The end of the DNA fits TRBJ2-7 better, so the J call may be wrong. The origin of this receptor is a human donor in good health. For the CDR3, the DNA is TGCGCCAGCTCAGACCCGAGCGGGAGGGACTACGAGCAGTACTTC. This codes for CASSDPSGRDYEQYF.